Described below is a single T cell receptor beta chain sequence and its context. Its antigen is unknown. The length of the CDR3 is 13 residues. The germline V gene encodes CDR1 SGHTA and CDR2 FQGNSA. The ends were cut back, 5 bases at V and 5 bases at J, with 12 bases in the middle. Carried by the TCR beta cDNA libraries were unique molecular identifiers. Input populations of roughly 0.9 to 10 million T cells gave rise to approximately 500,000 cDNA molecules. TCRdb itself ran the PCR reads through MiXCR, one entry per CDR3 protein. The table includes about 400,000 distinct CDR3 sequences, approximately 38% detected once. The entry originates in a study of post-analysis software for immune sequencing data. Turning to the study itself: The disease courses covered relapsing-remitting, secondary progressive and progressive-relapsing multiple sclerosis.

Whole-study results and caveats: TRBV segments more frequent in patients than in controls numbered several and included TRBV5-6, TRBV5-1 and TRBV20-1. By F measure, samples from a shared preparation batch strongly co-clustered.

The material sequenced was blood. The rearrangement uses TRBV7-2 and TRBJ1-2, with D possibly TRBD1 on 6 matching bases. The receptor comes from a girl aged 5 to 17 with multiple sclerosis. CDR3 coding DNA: TGTGCCAGCAGCGTGGACAGTCTATATGGCTACACCTTC. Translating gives CASSVDSLYGYTF.